The 20 T cell receptor beta chains in this list originate from one sample, sequenced in a study of cytomegalovirus exposure and HLA in healthy donors (TCRdb year 2017). The library was prepared using the immunoSEQ multiplex PCR assay. The multiplex PCR relied on a mix of 60 forward primers for TCR Vbeta segments and 13 reverse primers for TCR Jbeta segments. Not all clones reach the TCRdb copy of this immuneACCESS table, which keeps in-frame sequences only. Checked studies attribute under half of the gap to unresolved V genes and leave the rest unexplained. This sample holds over 70,000 clones; roughly 78% were observed only once. Of the sample, roughly 2.5% falls within the top ten clones. Sequencing used PBMCs. The receptors come from a male donor in good health and CMV-seropositive.

This clone was seen only once. The chain joins TRBV7-2 to TRBJ1-2; D is possibly TRBD1 (6 bases). Trimming left V 6 bases short and J 1 base short, with 15 bases between. The germline V gene has CDR1 SGHTA and CDR2 FQGNSA. This CDR3 has 15 amino acids. CDR3 in amino acids: CASRYGGGSNYGYTF. Written as DNA, the CDR3 is TGTGCCAGCAGATACGGGGGCGGGAGTAACTATGGCTACACCTTC.

There are a few counts of this clone. The CDR3 loop reads CASSRSKLETLLYGYTF. CDR3 sequence (DNA): TGTGCCAGCAGCCGAAGCAAACTTGAGACATTGCTCTATGGCTACACCTTC. The chain uses TRBV4-2 and TRBJ1-2; D is uncertain. In germline, CDR1 is LGHNA, CDR2 YNFKEQ. Trimming shortened V by 4 bases and J by 4 bases, and 22 bases separated the two germline ends. The CDR3 is 17 residues long.

The rearrangement links TRBV27 to TRBJ2-7, with a possible D match to TRBD2 (6 bases). This CDR3 comprises 15 residues. Deletions cut 6 bases from V and 0 bases from J, with 15 bases between. The V gene's germline CDR1 is MNHEY and CDR2 SMNVEV (reference sequence). CDR3 amino acids: CASRLRGGYSYEQYF. The CDR3 bases are TGTGCCAGCAGACTACGGGGAGGTTACTCCTACGAGCAGTACTTC.

This sequence joins TRBV6-1 and TRBJ1-2; D may be TRBD1 (5 bases). CDR1 MNHNS and CDR2 SASEGT come from the germline V gene. V lost 2 bases and J 2 bases, leaving 12 bases between the germline ends. The CDR3 is made up of 15 amino acids. Written as DNA, the CDR3 is TGTGCCAGCAGTGAATGGCAGGGTAACAACTATGGCTACACCTTC. Amino acid sequence: CASSEWQGNNYGYTF.

The CDR3 DNA sequence: TGCGCCAGCAGCCCGGCCTACAATGAGCAGTTCTTC. Residues: CASSPAYNEQFF. This chain connects TRBV4-1 to TRBJ2-1; D unclear. V lost 4 bases, J lost 2 bases, and 3 bases lay in between. From germline, CDR1 is MGHRA and CDR2 YSYEKL. CDR3 length: 12 amino acids.

The V call is TRBV10-2, the J call TRBJ2-3; 8 positions match TRBD2. Trimming at V came to 2 bases and at J to 0 bases, leaving 1 base not matched to a gene. Per the germline V gene, CDR1 is WSHSY and CDR2 is SAAADI. This CDR3 spans 15 amino acids. The CDR3: CASSELAGSTDTQYF. CDR3 nucleotide sequence: TGCGCCAGCAGTGAGCTAGCGGGTAGCACAGATACGCAGTATTTT.

The chain recombines TRBV4-1 with TRBJ2-3, with TRBD2 matching 7 bases. Germline V gives CDR1 MGHRA, CDR2 YSYEKL. V gave up 1 base and J gave up 4 bases; unmatched junction bases: 2. The CDR3 covers 14 residues. CDR3 bases: TGCGCCAGCAGCCAAGTACTAGCGTCAGATACGCAGTATTTT. Protein sequence: CASSQVLASDTQYF.

This chain connects TRBV9 to TRBJ2-2; possibly TRBD2 for D (6 bases). Deletions cut 0 bases from V and 4 bases from J, with 13 bases between. This CDR3 spans 16 amino acids. Germline CDR1 is SGDLS and CDR2 is YYNGEE. The CDR3 coding sequence is TGTGCCAGCAGCGTAGTGGGTAGCGGAACCACCGGGGAGCTGTTTTTT. As protein: CASSVVGSGTTGELFF. Using reference TRBV9 and TRBJ2-2 for the parts outside the CDR3, the full variable domain is DSGVTQTPKHLITATGQRVTLRCSPRSGDLSVYWYQQSLDQGLQFLIQYYNGEERAKGNILERFSAQQFPDLHSELNLSSLELGDSALYFCASSVVGSGTTGELFFGEGSRLTVL.

The rearrangement joins TRBV6-6 to TRBJ1-3; 8 bases agree with TRBD1. Trimming removed 2 bases from V and 3 bases from J; junction bases left unmatched: 6. This CDR3 has 16 residues. Looked up from germline, CDR1 is MNHNY and CDR2 is SVGAGI (reference sequence). The CDR3 loop reads CASSYLAGGSGNTIYF. Here the CDR3 DNA reads TGTGCCAGCAGTTACCTGGCAGGGGGCAGTGGAAACACCATATATTTT.

The rearrangement joins TRBV5-8 to TRBJ2-6; 7 nucleotides align to TRBD1. J lost 2 bases, V lost 4 bases, and 6 bases had no gene match. Per germline, CDR1 SGHTS and CDR2 YDEGEE. There are 16 residues in the CDR3. In DNA, the CDR3 is TGTGCCAGCAGCATAATTACAGGGGCTGGGGCCAACGTCCTGACTTTC. It encodes CASSIITGAGANVLTF.

This clone was observed a single time. The V call is TRBV28, the J call TRBJ2-3, with 15 bases fitting TRBD2. The CDR3 is made up of 16 amino acids. J gave up 12 bases and V 4 bases, and 11 bases lay outside the gene matches. Germline assignment: CDR1 MDHEN and CDR2 SYDVKM. CDR3 sequence (DNA): TGTGCCAGCAGTTCCTCGTTGGGACTAGCGGGAGGCCCACAGTATTTT. This sequence encodes CASSSSLGLAGGPQYF. Using reference TRBV28 and TRBJ2-3 for the parts outside the CDR3, the full variable domain is DVKVTQSSRYLVKRTGEKVFLECVQDMDHENMFWYRQDPGLGLRLIYFSYDVKMKEKGDIPEGYSVSREKKERFSLILESASTNQTSMYLCASSSSLGLAGGPQYFGPGTRLTVL.

The chain recombines TRBV9 with TRBJ2-2; 9 nucleotides agree with TRBD1. The CDR3 contains 17 residues. The germline CDR1 and CDR2 sequences are SGDLS and YYNGEE. V lost 6 bases, J lost 5 bases, and 14 bases stayed unmatched. The CDR3 region is CASTSERAQGATGELFF. The CDR3 coding sequence is TGTGCCAGCACCAGTGAAAGGGCACAGGGGGCGACCGGGGAGCTGTTTTTT.

This clone appeared once. The chain is built from TRBV15 and TRBJ2-7; tentatively, D is TRBD1 (6 bases). V was trimmed by 2 bases and J by 4 bases, leaving 12 bases between them. The CDR3 sequence is 14 residues long. Germline V gene sequence: CDR1 LNHNV, CDR2 YYDKDF (reference sequence). CDR3 region: CATSRIPGAYEQYF. In DNA form, the CDR3 reads TGTGCCACCAGCAGAATTCCAGGGGCTTACGAGCAGTACTTC. The full variable domain, rest sourced from reference TRBV15 and TRBJ2-7, is DAMVIQNPRYQVTQFGKPVTLSCSQTLNHNVMYWYQQKSSQAPKLLFHYYDKDFNNEADTPDNFQSRRPNTSFCFLDIRSPGLGDTAMYLCATSRIPGAYEQYFGPGTRLTVT.

This clone was seen only a few times. This rearrangement joins TRBV5-5 to TRBJ1-4; 9 bases agree with TRBD1. The CDR3 sequence is 15 residues long. Germline CDR1 SGHKS, CDR2 YYEKEE (reference sequence). V lost 4 bases to trimming and J lost 8 bases; unmatched junction nucleotides: 9. The CDR3 DNA reads as TGTGCCAGCAGCCCCGGGACAGGGATTTTAGAAAAACTGTTTTTT. Translated: CASSPGTGILEKLFF.

V usage is TRBV5-1 and J usage is TRBJ2-3; 7 bases are shared with TRBD2. J was trimmed by 5 bases and V by 4 bases; bases with no gene match: 10. The CDR3 has 15 amino acids. Per germline, CDR1 SGHRS and CDR2 YFSETQ. CDR3 nucleotides: TGCGCCAGCAGCGCTACGGGAGGCCTGCTAGATACGCAGTATTTT. This translates into CASSATGGLLDTQYF.

The chain carries TRBV6-5 and TRBJ2-3; 8 nucleotides align to TRBD1. V trimming: 6 bases; J trimming: 2 bases; junction bases outside the gene matches: 7. Per the germline V gene, CDR1 is MNHEY and CDR2 is SVGAGI. The CDR3 is 15 residues long. CDR3 loop: CASRKGQGFTDTQYF. CDR3 sequence (DNA): TGTGCCAGCAGGAAAGGACAGGGATTCACAGATACGCAGTATTTT.

This chain joins TRBV5-6 and TRBJ1-3; no definite D call. Germline V gene sequence: CDR1 SGHDT, CDR2 YYEEEE. Trimming left V 0 bases short and J 4 bases short, with 14 bases between. The length of the CDR3 is 16 residues. The CDR3 here is CASSLAAGPPGNTIYF. CDR3 nucleotides: TGTGCCAGCAGCTTGGCTGCGGGTCCTCCGGGAAACACCATATATTTT.

The J gene is TRBJ2-1, the V gene TRBV5-6; 9 bases map to TRBD1. Trimming removed 4 bases from V and 4 bases from J; junction bases left unmatched: 6. The germline gives CDR1 SGHDT, CDR2 YYEEEE. The CDR3 runs to 15 residues. The DNA of the CDR3 is TGTGCCAGCAGCCCTAAGGGACAGGGATACAATGAGCAGTTCTTC. It is translated as CASSPKGQGYNEQFF. The whole variable domain, filled in from reference TRBV5-6 and TRBJ2-1, reads DAGVTQSPTHLIKTRGQQVTLRCSPKSGHDTVSWYQQALGQGPQFIFQYYEEEERQRGNFPDRFSGHQFPNYSSELNVNALLLGDSALYLCASSPKGQGYNEQFFGPGTRLTVL.

The CDR3 DNA reads TGTGCCTGGAGTGTAAGCGTCGGGAGCTACGAGCAGTACTTC. Its protein product is CAWSVSVGSYEQYF. The chain has TRBV30 and TRBJ2-7; tentative D call: TRBD2 (6 bases). Germline CDR1 and CDR2: GTSNPN and SVGIG (reference sequence). V lost 0 bases to trimming and J lost 3 bases, with 12 bases between them. This CDR3 is 14 amino acids long.

The gene calls are TRBV27 and TRBJ2-1, with a tentative D call TRBD2 (6 bases). The CDR3 length is 13 residues. The germline V gene encodes CDR1 MNHEY and CDR2 SMNVEV (reference sequence). The DNA for the CDR3 is TGTGCTAGCGGCGGTGGCCATTGGAATGAGCAGTTCTTC. Amino acid sequence: CASGGGHWNEQFF.